The sequence of this T cell receptor beta chain was determined in a study of cytomegalovirus exposure and HLA in healthy donors. 60 Vbeta and 13 Jbeta primers were used in PCR. Clones were read by immunoSEQ multiplex PCR, and TCRdb kept only the in-frame ones, dropping some. Of some 140,000 clones listed, 75% to 85% are singletons. The sequence was obtained from a female donor in good health and CMV-seronegative. The sequenced sample consisted of PBMCs.

CDR3 amino acids: CASSLGGLLRAGELFF. The CDR3, as DNA: TGTGCCAGCAGCTTAGGGGGCCTTCTAAGGGCCGGGGAGCTGTTTTTT. The chain is built from TRBV11-2 and TRBJ2-2; D is perhaps TRBD1 (5 bases). Germline V gene sequence: CDR1 SGHAT, CDR2 FQNNGV. The CDR3 extends over 16 amino acids. The ends were cut back, 1 base at V and 6 bases at J, with 15 bases in the middle.